This section outlines one T cell receptor (beta chain) sequence together with its context. V gave up 4 bases and J gave up 7 bases, with 10 bases separating them. Germline loops: CDR1 SGHTA, CDR2 FQGNSA. The CDR3 sequence is 12 residues long. Authors' data handling: Reference gene primer amplification yielded estimated nucleated cell counts. TCRdb keeps only in-frame clones here, not all; method: immunoSEQ multiplex PCR. The DNA gave D and trimming, while V, J and clone size come from that table. The table shows just over 150,000 clones, with approximately 82% occurring only once. The sample originates from a study of blood T cell repertoires in COVID-19. In the study overall: Donors in the United States, Italy and Spain gave samples during acute or convalescent COVID-19.

The V and J genes are TRBV7-2 and TRBJ1-2; D gene unclear. The TCR originated in a woman of 80 years or more with acute or convalescent COVID-19. Sequences were obtained from peripheral blood. The CDR3 spells CASSSGLSGYTF. In DNA, the CDR3 is TGTGCCAGCAGCTCCGGACTGTCTGGCTACACCTTC.